This T cell receptor beta chain is from a study of blood T cell repertoires in COVID-19. Libraries were prepared by immunoSEQ multiplex PCR; TCRdb keeps only in-frame clonotypes and omits some of them. The sample lists approximately 64,000 clones, about four fifths seen once, with 0.83% in the top ten. This clone was counted only a few times. The length of the CDR3 is 15 residues. The germline V and J ends were trimmed by 0 bases and 2 bases, with 12 bases remaining between them. Germline loops: CDR1 SGHRS, CDR2 YFSETQ. Sequenced sample: peripheral blood. The receptor's source is an older woman with acute or convalescent COVID-19. The J gene is TRBJ2-7, the V gene TRBV5-1; perhaps TRBD1 as D (6 bases). This chain's CDR3 is CASSLGPGTTYEQYF. As DNA, the CDR3 is TGCGCCAGCAGCTTGGGTCCCGGGACAACCTACGAGCAGTACTTC.